Sequencing of this TCR beta chain was carried out in a study of T cells in Graves' hyperthyroidism and ophthalmopathy. Authors of the study amplified TCR beta CDR3 regions from RNA transcripts. HTBI primers were employed in a first-round RT-PCR of the TCR CDR3. TCRdb re-derived calls from the multiplex PCR reads in MiXCR, one entry per CDR3 protein. Seen here are roughly 350,000 distinct CDR3 sequences, 14% observed once, and the top ten hold around 23%. V trimming: 3 bases; J trimming: 8 bases; junction bases outside the gene matches: 8. Per germline, CDR1 LNHDA and CDR2 SQIVND (reference sequence). The CDR3 is 16 residues long. The sample holds a few counts of this clonotype.

The rearrangement links TRBV19 to TRBJ2-1; 12 bases map to TRBD2. The sample was blood. This receptor was identified in a woman between 25 and 40 years old with Graves' hyperthyroidism. CDR3 in amino acids: CASSMTASGRVYEQFF. CDR3 in DNA: TGTGCCAGTAGTATGACGGCTAGCGGGAGGGTTTATGAGCAGTTCTTC.